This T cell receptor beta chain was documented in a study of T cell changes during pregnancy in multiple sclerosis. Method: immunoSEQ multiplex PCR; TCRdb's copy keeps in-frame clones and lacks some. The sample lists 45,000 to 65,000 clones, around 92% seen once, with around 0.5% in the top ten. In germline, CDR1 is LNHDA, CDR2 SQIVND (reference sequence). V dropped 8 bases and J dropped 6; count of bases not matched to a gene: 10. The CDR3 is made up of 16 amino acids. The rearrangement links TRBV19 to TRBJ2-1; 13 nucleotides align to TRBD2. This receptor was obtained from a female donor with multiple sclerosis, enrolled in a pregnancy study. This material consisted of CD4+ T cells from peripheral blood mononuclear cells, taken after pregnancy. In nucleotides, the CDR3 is TGTGCCAGTTCTTTATCAACTAGCGGGAGGGCCAATGAGCAGTTCTTC. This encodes CASSLSTSGRANEQFF.